The next 25 T cell receptor beta chains were all read from a single sample in a study of cytomegalovirus exposure and HLA in healthy donors. In the PCR, 60 Vbeta and 13 Jbeta primers were used. Assay: immunoSEQ multiplex PCR; the TCRdb copy retains only in-frame clones and omits some. The sample consists of about 160,000 clones, 80% to 90% of them appearing once. The sample consisted of PBMCs. These receptors were taken from a man aged 18 to 30 in good health and CMV-seropositive.

The J gene is TRBJ2-3, the V gene TRBV19; D gene uncertain. Germline CDR1 reads LNHDA; CDR2 reads SQIVND (reference sequence). Trimming took 6 bases from V and 4 from J, leaving 8 bases between them. The CDR3 consists of 12 residues. DNA for the CDR3: TGTGCCAGTAGAACTCTCTCAGATACGCAGTATTTT. Protein sequence: CASRTLSDTQYF. The entire variable domain, with the rest obtained from reference TRBV19 and TRBJ2-3, is as follows: DGGITQSPKYLFRKEGQNVTLSCEQNLNHDAMYWYRQDPGQGLRLIYYSQIVNDFQKGDIAEGYSVSREKKESFPLTVTSAQKNPTAFYLCASRTLSDTQYFGPGTRLTVL.

The chain joins TRBV6-5 to TRBJ2-5; 10 bases are shared with TRBD1. The DNA end is more similar to TRBJ2-7, so the J call may be wrong. The CDR3 extends over 15 amino acids. Germline lookup yields CDR1 MNHEY and CDR2 SVGAGI. The CDR3 region is CASRPTGGVFYEQYF. The DNA for the CDR3 is TGTGCCAGCAGACCGACAGGGGGCGTTTTTTACGAGCAGTACTTC.

The gene calls are TRBV7-9 and TRBJ1-3; the D is unclear. The germline V gene encodes CDR1 SEHNR and CDR2 FQNEAQ (reference sequence). Trimming pared 5 bases from V and 3 bases from J, leaving 11 bases between. The length of the CDR3 is 14 residues. CDR3 protein: CASSSANLGNTIYF. Written as DNA, the CDR3 is TGTGCCAGCAGCAGCGCCAATCTTGGAAACACCATATATTTT.

The chain employs TRBV14 and TRBJ2-5; D not certain. V lost 2 bases, J lost 4 bases, and 5 bases lay in between. This CDR3 has 12 amino acids. In germline, CDR1 is SGHDN, CDR2 FVKESK. In nucleotides, the CDR3 is TGTGCCAGCAGCCAATCAGGAGAGACCCAGTACTTC. This sequence encodes CASSQSGETQYF.

This chain links TRBV20-1 with TRBJ1-1; unclear D gene. The CDR3 has 10 amino acids. Trimming left V 5 bases short and J 10 bases short, with 11 bases between. CDR1 is DFQATT and CDR2 is SNEGSKA in the germline V gene (reference sequence). In DNA, the CDR3 is TGCAGTGCTGATACCGGGATAGCTTTCTTT. This translates into CSADTGIAFF.

This clone turned up a few times. This sequence joins TRBV9 and TRBJ2-7; tentatively, D is TRBD2 (7 bases). The CDR3 contains 14 residues. Germline CDR1 and CDR2: SGDLS and YYNGEE. The V end lost 0 bases, the J end lost 4 bases, and 11 bases lay between the germline ends. CDR3 sequence (DNA): TGTGCCAGCAGCGTAGCGGCGGGGGCGTACGAGCAGTACTTC. This codes for CASSVAAGAYEQYF.

The J gene is TRBJ1-4, the V gene TRBV6-5, with TRBD1 matching 7 bases. Germline trimming cut 6 bases from V and 7 bases from J; bases unmatched to any gene: 8. The CDR3 consists of 14 residues. Germline loops: CDR1 MNHEY, CDR2 SVGAGI. The CDR3 here is CASRPGGSSEKLFF. The CDR3 coding sequence is TGTGCCAGCAGGCCAGGGGGAAGTAGTGAAAAACTGTTTTTT.

J is TRBJ2-7 and V is TRBV10-1, with 8 bases matching TRBD1. CDR1 WNHNN and CDR2 SYGVQD come from the germline V gene (reference sequence). With V trimmed by 7 bases and J by 2 bases, 13 bases remained unmatched. The length of the CDR3 is 16 residues. This CDR3 is CASIGPLTGDAYEQYF. CDR3 sequence (DNA): TGCGCCAGCATTGGCCCCTTGACAGGGGACGCCTACGAGCAGTACTTC.

CDR3 protein: CSVLQGVGEKLFF. The CDR3 DNA reads TGCAGCGTTCTTCAGGGGGTCGGTGAAAAACTGTTTTTT. The V gene is TRBV29-1, the J gene TRBJ1-4, with 7 positions matching TRBD1. Germline loops: CDR1 SQVTM, CDR2 ANQGSEA. With 5 bases clipped from V and 7 bases from J, the junction kept 7 bases outside the gene matches. CDR3 size: 13 residues.

V and J are TRBV30 and TRBJ2-4; 13 nucleotides align to TRBD2. CDR1 and CDR2 from the germline V gene are GTSNPN and SVGIG (reference sequence). J lost 5 bases, V lost 4 bases, and 2 bases had no gene match. This CDR3 has 14 residues. CDR3 sequence: CAWTGLAGENIQYF. For the CDR3, the DNA is TGTGCCTGGACCGGACTAGCGGGGGAAAACATTCAGTACTTC.

Notes on this clone: The junction differs from germline at one of its ends, possibly a read error. The chain has TRBV13 and TRBJ2-2; the match to TRBD1 covers 7 bases. Germline V gene sequence: CDR1 PRHDT, CDR2 FYEKMQ (reference sequence). The CDR3 contains 17 residues. Here the CDR3 DNA reads TGTGCCAGCAGCTTAGAAGGGGACAGTGAGAACACCGAGGAGCTGTTTTTT. The encoded protein is CASSLEGDSENTEELFF.

The chain links TRBV6-5 to TRBJ1-5; D is undetermined. Germline V gene data show CDR1 as MNHEY and CDR2 as SVGAGI. Trimming took off 10 bases at V and 6 bases at J, with 16 bases between the two ends. CDR3 length equals 13 residues. The CDR3 sequence: CATSRLEGQPQHF. The DNA for the CDR3 is TGTGCCACATCGAGGTTGGAGGGTCAGCCCCAGCATTTT.

This chain's CDR3 is CASSVDRDQETQYF. Written as DNA, the CDR3 is TGTGCCAGCAGCGTAGACAGGGACCAAGAGACCCAGTACTTC. This chain joins TRBV9 and TRBJ2-5, with D perhaps matching TRBD1 (6 bases). Trimming pared 0 bases from V and 0 bases from J, leaving 6 bases between. The CDR3 length is 14 residues. The germline gives CDR1 SGDLS, CDR2 YYNGEE.

This chain joins TRBV7-9 and TRBJ1-6; possibly TRBD1 for D (5 bases). Germline lookup yields CDR1 SEHNR and CDR2 FQNEAQ (reference sequence). This CDR3 region has 14 residues. V gave up 3 bases and J gave up 12 bases, with 15 bases separating them. The CDR3 sequence is CASSFSIGEGPLHF. DNA of the CDR3: TGTGCCAGCAGCTTCTCTATAGGGGAGGGACCCCTCCACTTT.

This chain connects TRBV27 to TRBJ1-2, with D perhaps matching TRBD1 (6 bases). Deletions cut 2 bases from V and 3 bases from J, with 10 bases between. The germline gives CDR1 MNHEY, CDR2 SMNVEV (reference sequence). There are 14 residues in the CDR3. The CDR3 here is CASSLRGAHYGYTF. Written as DNA, the CDR3 is TGTGCCAGCAGTTTACGGGGGGCCCACTATGGCTACACCTTC.

The chain has TRBV5-3 and TRBJ2-3, with TRBD2 matching 9 bases. Being an ORF, TRBV5-3 has a function that is uncertain. This CDR3 contains 17 residues. Trimming at V came to 5 bases and at J to 6 bases, leaving 16 bases not matched to a gene. CDR3 loop: CARSFDSLAGGSDTQYF. The DNA of the CDR3 is TGTGCCAGAAGTTTTGACTCACTAGCGGGCGGTTCGGATACGCAGTATTTT.

The V and J genes are TRBV29-1 and TRBJ1-4; a possible D gene is TRBD1 (6 bases). The CDR3 runs 14 residues. Per the germline V gene, CDR1 is SQVTM and CDR2 is ANQGSEA. V shed 7 bases and J shed 5 bases, with 17 bases lying between them. The CDR3 region is CSGGTSRKNEKLFF. CDR3 bases: TGCAGCGGAGGGACATCTAGGAAGAATGAAAAACTGTTTTTT.

This chain uses TRBV7-8 with TRBJ2-6; D perhaps matches TRBD1 (6 bases). Germline V CDR1 and CDR2: SGHVS, FQNEAQ. There are 15 residues in the CDR3. Trimming removed 2 bases at V and 3 bases at J, with 8 bases between. The CDR3 DNA reads TGTGCCAGCAGCTTATCAGGGGATGGGGCCAACGTCCTGACTTTC. Translating gives CASSLSGDGANVLTF. The entire variable domain, with the rest obtained from reference TRBV7-8 and TRBJ2-6, is as follows: GAGVSQSPRYKVAKRGQDVALRCDPISGHVSLFWYQQALGQGPEFLTYFQNEAQLDKSGLPSDRFFAERPEGSVSTLKIQRTQQEDSAVYLCASSLSGDGANVLTFGAGSRLTVL.

Turning to this clone: The junction departs from germline at one end; a sequencing error may be responsible. The V call is TRBV13, the J call TRBJ1-1; D gene ambiguous. Per germline, CDR1 PRHDT and CDR2 FYEKMQ (reference sequence). This CDR3 contains 16 residues. The CDR3, as DNA: TGTGCCAGCAGCCCGCGGTGGGGAGGGATGAACACTGAAGCTTCCTTT. It is translated as CASSPRWGGMNTEASF.

This chain uses TRBV5-4 with TRBJ2-2; TRBD1 might be the D (6 bases). CDR1 is SGHNT, CDR2 YYREEE, per germline (reference sequence). CDR3 length: 14 amino acids. Deletions cut 9 bases from V and 15 bases from J, with 27 bases between. CDR3 loop: CAMDSGTLIGGVFF. The CDR3 DNA follows: TGTGCCATGGATTCCGGGACACTCATCGGTGGGGTGTTTTTT.

This chain connects TRBV4-2 to TRBJ2-2, with D hard to call. The V end lost 4 bases, the J end lost 6 bases, and 9 bases lay between the germline ends. Germline CDR1 reads LGHNA; CDR2 reads YNFKEQ. This CDR3 is built from 13 residues. The CDR3 reads CASSPTLAGELFF. Here the CDR3 DNA reads TGTGCCAGCAGCCCTACCCTAGCCGGGGAGCTGTTTTTT.

CDR3 in DNA: TGTGCCAGCAGCGTAGGGGGACAGGGCTATGGCTACACCTTC. As protein: CASSVGGQGYGYTF. The genes are TRBV9 and TRBJ1-2, with 9 bases identical to TRBD1. The CDR3 spans 14 residues. V trimming: 0 bases; J trimming: 4 bases; junction bases outside the gene matches: 1. Germline loops: CDR1 SGDLS, CDR2 YYNGEE.

This chain links TRBV9 with TRBJ2-3; D not certain. V was shortened by 0 bases and J by 3 bases, with 5 bases between the two germline ends. Germline V gene data show CDR1 as SGDLS and CDR2 as YYNGEE. CDR3 length: 13 amino acids. The CDR3: CASSVDMTDTQYF. The DNA of the CDR3 is TGTGCCAGCAGCGTAGATATGACAGATACGCAGTATTTT.

The chain employs TRBV5-5 and TRBJ2-7, with 9 bases fitting TRBD1. CDR3 length: 14 amino acids. Germline V gene lookup returns CDR1 SGHKS and CDR2 YYEKEE (reference sequence). Trimming took 3 bases from V and 3 from J; bases not matched to a gene: 4. The CDR3 DNA reads TGTGCCAGCAGCTCCGGGACAGGGATCTACGAGCAGTACTTC. It specifies CASSSGTGIYEQYF.

The chain links TRBV21-1 to TRBJ2-1; TRBD1 reflects the table's D call only, with no check against the DNA. TRBV21-1 is a documented pseudogene. The CDR3 is 20 residues long. In DNA form, the CDR3 reads TGTGCCAGCAGCTCGATCCCGGGACAGGGGCCTTCGGGGTTCTACAATGAGCAGTTCTTC. Protein product: CASSSIPGQGPSGFYNEQFF.